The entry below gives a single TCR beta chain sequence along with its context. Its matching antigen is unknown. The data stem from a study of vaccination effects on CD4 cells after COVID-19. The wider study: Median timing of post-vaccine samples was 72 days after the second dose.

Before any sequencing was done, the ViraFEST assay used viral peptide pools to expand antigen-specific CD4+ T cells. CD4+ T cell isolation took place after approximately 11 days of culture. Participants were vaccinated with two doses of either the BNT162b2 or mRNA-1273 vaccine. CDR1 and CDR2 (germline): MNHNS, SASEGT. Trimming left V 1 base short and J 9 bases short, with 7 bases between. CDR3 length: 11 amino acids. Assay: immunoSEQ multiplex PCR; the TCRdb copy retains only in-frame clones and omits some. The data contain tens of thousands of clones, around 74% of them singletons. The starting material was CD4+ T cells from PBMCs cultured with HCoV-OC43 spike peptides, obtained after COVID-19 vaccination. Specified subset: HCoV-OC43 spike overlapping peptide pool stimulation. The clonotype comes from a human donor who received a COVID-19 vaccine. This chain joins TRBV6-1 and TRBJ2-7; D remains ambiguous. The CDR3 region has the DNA TGTGCCAGCAGTGAAGTCTGGGCGCAGTACTTC. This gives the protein CASSEVWAQYF.